A selection of T cell receptor beta chains follows, all from one sample in a study of Ad26.COV2.S vaccination and SARS-CoV-2 variants. Clones were read by immunoSEQ multiplex PCR, and TCRdb kept only the in-frame ones, dropping some. The sample holds some 520,000 clones, roughly nine tenths seen once. The sample in question was peripheral blood, obtained in a trial of Ad26.COV2.S vaccine versus placebo. These receptors were collected from a person between 18 and 65 years old who received the Ad26.COV2.S COVID-19 vaccine or a placebo. The CDR3 runs from the conserved cysteine through the conserved F or W. A D gene is named only where the DNA matches it firmly. Size is omitted from some rows. Given values are once, few, many or a class for expanded clones.

D: TRBD1; size: once; J: TRBJ1-4; V: TRBV7-3; DNA: TGTGCCAGCAGCTCTGACCTCGGACAGGGATGTGAAAAACTGTTTTTT; CDR3: CASSSDLGQGCEKLFF
D: -; size: -; J: TRBJ1-2; V: TRBV28; DNA: TGTGCCAGCGCTGGGGGACCTTTCGGCTACACCTTC; CDR3: CASAGGPFGYTF
D: TRBD1; size: -; J: TRBJ1-5; V: TRBV25-1; DNA: TGTGCCAGCAGTCCACCAGGGGGTCAGCCCCAGCATTTT; CDR3: CASSPPGGQPQHF
D: TRBD1; size: once; J: TRBJ1-5; V: TRBV6-6; DNA: TGTGCCAGCAGTTACGACAGGGGTAGGGGCAATCAGCCCCAGCATTTT; CDR3: CASSYDRGRGNQPQHF
D: -; size: -; J: TRBJ2-3; V: TRBV14; DNA: TGTGCCAGCAGCCCCCCAGGCCGCCCCACAGATACGCAGTATTTT; CDR3: CASSPPGRPTDTQYF
D: -; size: -; J: TRBJ2-3; V: TRBV7-8; DNA: TGTGCCAGCAGCCCCGAGATAGATACGCAGTATTTT; CDR3: CASSPEIDTQYF
D: TRBD2; size: -; J: TRBJ2-3; V: TRBV25-1; DNA: TGTGCCAGCAGTGGGAGACTAGCGGGGCTCACAGATACGCAGTATTTT; CDR3: CASSGRLAGLTDTQYF
D: -; size: -; J: TRBJ2-3; V: TRBV20-1; DNA: TGCAGTGCCCCTGGAGTAGATACGCAGTATTTT; CDR3: CSAPGVDTQYF
D: -; size: -; J: TRBJ1-3; V: TRBV25-1; DNA: TGTGCCAGCAGGCCCCCGGGGGCTCAGGTCGACACCATATATTTT; CDR3: CASRPPGAQVDTIYF
D: -; size: -; J: TRBJ2-1; V: TRBV9; DNA: TGTGCCAGCAGCGTAGATGGGATGTCTTTGGAGCAGTTCTTC; CDR3: CASSVDGMSLEQFF
D: TRBD2; size: once; J: TRBJ2-5; V: TRBV9; DNA: TGTGCCAGCAGCGTAACGGGACTAGCGGACTCCGGGACCCAGTACTTC; CDR3: CASSVTGLADSGTQYF
D: -; size: -; J: TRBJ1-2; V: TRBV30; DNA: TGTGCCTGGAGACGACCGGGACCTTATGGCTACACCTTC; CDR3: CAWRRPGPYGYTF
D: -; size: -; J: TRBJ1-1; V: TRBV7-2; DNA: TGTGCCAGCAGCTTAGTCGGGACCGATAACACTGAAGCTTTCTTT; CDR3: CASSLVGTDNTEAFF
D: -; size: -; J: TRBJ2-7; V: TRBV12-3/TRBV12-4; DNA: TGTGCCAGCAGTTCCGGGGATTCCTACGAGCAGTACTTC; CDR3: CASSSGDSYEQYF
D: -; size: -; J: TRBJ1-2; V: TRBV28; DNA: TGTGCCAGCAGCCTTTCCTTCGGGGCTGGCTACACCTTC; CDR3: CASSLSFGAGYTF
D: -; size: -; J: TRBJ2-1; V: TRBV29-1; DNA: TGCAGCGTCATTAGGGGGGGGCACAATGAGCAGTTCTTC; CDR3: CSVIRGGHNEQFF
D: TRBD1; size: -; J: TRBJ2-1; V: TRBV24-1; DNA: TGTGCCACCAGGGGATCCCTAGGACAGGGGATCTCGGATGAGCAGTTCTTC; CDR3: CATRGSLGQGISDEQFF
D: TRBD2; size: -; J: TRBJ2-7; V: TRBV18; DNA: TGTGCCAGCTCACCGGGACTAAATAACGAGCAGTACTTC; CDR3: CASSPGLNNEQYF
D: TRBD2; size: -; J: TRBJ2-2; V: TRBV7-9; DNA: TGTGCCAGCAGCTTAGGGACTAGCGGGAGCACCGGGGAGCTGTTTTTT; CDR3: CASSLGTSGSTGELFF
D: TRBD2; size: -; J: TRBJ2-1; V: TRBV5-1; DNA: TGCGCCAGCACCTTAGCGGGAGTAGTTGGCAATGAGCAGTTCTTC; CDR3: CASTLAGVVGNEQFF
D: -; size: -; J: TRBJ2-5; V: TRBV5-8; DNA: TGTGCCAGCAGCCGCTCCCCCGCAGGGATAGAGACCCAGTACTTC; CDR3: CASSRSPAGIETQYF
D: TRBD1; size: -; J: TRBJ1-5; V: TRBV2; DNA: TGTGCCAGCAGTGCCAGGACAGGATCCCAGCCCCAGCATTTT; CDR3: CASSARTGSQPQHF
D: -; size: -; J: TRBJ2-7; V: TRBV14; DNA: TGTGCCAGCAGCCAAGATATGGGCCCTGTCGACCACGAGCAGTACTTC; CDR3: CASSQDMGPVDHEQYF
D: TRBD2; size: -; J: TRBJ2-7; V: TRBV27; DNA: TGTGCCAGCAGTTTATCGATAGGGACTAGCGGCTACGAGCAGTACTTC; CDR3: CASSLSIGTSGYEQYF
D: TRBD1; size: -; J: TRBJ2-3; V: TRBV2; DNA: TGTGCCAGCAGTGAAAGTGTAGGGGGCAAAGATACGCAGTATTTT; CDR3: CASSESVGGKDTQYF
D: -; size: -; J: TRBJ1-2; V: TRBV6-2/TRBV6-3; DNA: TGTGCCAGCAGTTACTCGAGAGTGACACCCTCCTTC; CDR3: CASSYSRVTPSF
D: TRBD2; size: -; J: TRBJ2-1; V: TRBV5-8; DNA: TGTGCCAGCAGGGGGTGGCTAGCGGGAGTGGATGAGCAGTTCTTC; CDR3: CASRGWLAGVDEQFF
D: TRBD2; size: -; J: TRBJ2-1; V: TRBV7-2; DNA: TGTGCCACCACGGGACTAGCGGGGGGGAGTGAGCAGTTCTTC; CDR3: CATTGLAGGSEQFF
D: TRBD2; size: many; J: TRBJ2-2; V: TRBV19; DNA: TGTGCCAGTAGTATGACTAGCGGGTTCGCGAACACCGGGGAGCTGTTTTTT; CDR3: CASSMTSGFANTGELFF
D: -; size: -; J: TRBJ2-3; V: TRBV9; DNA: TGTGCCAGCAGCGTGGTGGGGGGCACAGATACGCAGTATTTT; CDR3: CASSVVGGTDTQYF
D: -; size: -; J: TRBJ1-5; V: TRBV30; DNA: TGTGCCTGGAGTACGCCCGTGAGGGGGAATCAGCCCCAGCATTTT; CDR3: CAWSTPVRGNQPQHF
D: TRBD2; size: -; J: TRBJ2-1; V: TRBV2; DNA: TGTGCCAGCAGTGGGTCCCTAGCGGGGTACAATGAGCAGTTCTTC; CDR3: CASSGSLAGYNEQFF
D: TRBD1; size: -; J: TRBJ1-2; V: TRBV30; DNA: TGTGCCTGGTACCGGGACAGGAACTATGGCTACACCTTC; CDR3: CAWYRDRNYGYTF
D: -; size: -; J: TRBJ2-1; V: TRBV7-2; DNA: TGTGCCAGCAGCTTAAGGGTCCCAAGGTCCCCTGGTAATGAGCAGTTCTTC; CDR3: CASSLRVPRSPGNEQFF
D: TRBD2; size: -; J: TRBJ2-1; V: TRBV19; DNA: TGTGCCAGTAGTATCGCTAGGGGACTAGCGGGAGTCGAGCAGTTCTTC; CDR3: CASSIARGLAGVEQFF
D: -; size: -; J: TRBJ2-7; V: TRBV30; DNA: TGTGCCTGGAGTGTAGGCGGGGTTGGCTACGAGCAGTACTTC; CDR3: CAWSVGGVGYEQYF
D: TRBD2; size: -; J: TRBJ2-1; V: TRBV6-2/TRBV6-3; DNA: TGTGCCAGCAGTTACCCTCCAGCGGGGGACAATGAGCAGTTCTTC; CDR3: CASSYPPAGDNEQFF
D: -; size: -; J: TRBJ1-1; V: TRBV29-1; DNA: TGCAGCGTTGAAGCCCGCGTGGGGGCTGGCGCTTTCTTT; CDR3: CSVEARVGAGAFF
D: TRBD1; size: -; J: TRBJ1-1; V: TRBV6-4; DNA: TGTGCCAGCAGTAGACAGGGGGGAAGGCCCCACACTGAAGCTTTCTTT; CDR3: CASSRQGGRPHTEAFF
D: -; size: -; J: TRBJ2-2; V: TRBV2; DNA: TGTGCCAGCGGGAGTTCCGGGGAGCTGTTTTTT; CDR3: CASGSSGELFF
D: -; size: -; J: TRBJ1-1; V: TRBV2; DNA: TGTGCCAGCAAGTACAGGTTCGAAGCTTTCTTT; CDR3: CASKYRFEAFF
D: TRBD1; size: once; J: TRBJ2-4; V: TRBV29-1; DNA: TGCAGCGTTCACCAGGGGGAGTCCAAAAACATTCAGTACTTC; CDR3: CSVHQGESKNIQYF
D: -; size: once; J: TRBJ2-7; V: TRBV5-1; DNA: TGCGCCAGCACAACCGCTCCTGACTCGTACGAGCAGTACTTC; CDR3: CASTTAPDSYEQYF
D: -; size: -; J: TRBJ1-4; V: TRBV7-2; DNA: TGTGCCAGCAGTCCGGACAGCCTCTCTACTAAGGGGTATAATGAAAAACTGTTTTTT; CDR3: CASSPDSLSTKGYNEKLFF
D: TRBD1; size: -; J: TRBJ1-1; V: TRBV7-6; DNA: TGTGCCAGCAGCCCGACAGGGGCGGTGAACACTGAAGCTTTCTTT; CDR3: CASSPTGAVNTEAFF
D: -; size: -; J: TRBJ1-1; V: TRBV7-9; DNA: TGTGCCAGCAGGAACGTTTCTATGAACACTGAAGCTTTCTTT; CDR3: CASRNVSMNTEAFF
D: -; size: -; J: TRBJ1-1; V: TRBV6-6; DNA: TGTGCCAGCAGTTACTCGGCCACCCAGGGAACTGAAGCTTTCTTT; CDR3: CASSYSATQGTEAFF
D: -; size: -; J: TRBJ2-1; V: TRBV9; DNA: TGTGCCAGCAGCGTAGGTGAAGTCTACAATGAGCAGTTCTTC; CDR3: CASSVGEVYNEQFF
D: -; size: -; J: TRBJ1-5; V: TRBV28; DNA: TGTGCCAGCAGGTGGGGCCGGGGCAATCAGCCCCAGCATTTT; CDR3: CASRWGRGNQPQHF
D: TRBD2; size: -; J: TRBJ2-1; V: TRBV18; DNA: TGTGCCAGCTCACCGGGACTAGCGGGAGCAGGGTACAATGAGCAGTTCTTC; CDR3: CASSPGLAGAGYNEQFF
D: -; size: -; J: TRBJ2-4; V: TRBV13; DNA: TGTGCCAGCAGCTCTGCGGGGTTGACGGCCAAAAACATTCAGTACTTC; CDR3: CASSSAGLTAKNIQYF